The 27 T cell receptor beta chains below come from one sample, sequenced in a study of cytomegalovirus exposure and HLA in healthy donors. With 60 Vbeta and 13 Jbeta primers, the PCR was carried out. Some clones are missing from TCRdb's copy, which holds only in-frame ones; the method was immunoSEQ multiplex PCR. The sample shows around 150,000 clones, around 79% of them seen only once. The sequencing sample was made of PBMCs. These receptors originate from a middle-aged man in good health and CMV-seronegative.

This clone was seen only a few times. The chain joins TRBV28 to TRBJ2-1; TRBD2 matches 11 bases. V trimming: 7 bases; J trimming: 2 bases; junction bases outside the gene matches: 19. The CDR3 has 20 residues. Germline lookup yields CDR1 MDHEN and CDR2 SYDVKM. The CDR3 loop reads CASTLGGHGLAGGAYNEQFF. The CDR3 DNA reads TGTGCCAGCACCCTGGGGGGGCACGGGCTAGCGGGAGGAGCCTACAATGAGCAGTTCTTC.

The chain links TRBV6-1 to TRBJ2-2; TRBD2 is a possible D gene (5 bases). This CDR3 is built from 13 residues. CDR1 and CDR2 from the germline V gene are MNHNS and SASEGT. Trimming stripped 8 bases from V and 1 base from J, with 8 bases between. Here the CDR3 reads CASPSQNTGELFF. CDR3 bases: TGTGCCAGCCCTAGCCAGAACACCGGGGAGCTGTTTTTT.

Points on this clone: Other nucleotide sequences from this sample produce the same CDR3. The chain employs TRBV11-3 and TRBJ2-2; D is uncertain. Germline V lookup: CDR1 SGHNT, CDR2 YENEEA. CDR3 size: 14 residues. Trimming left V 1 base short and J 1 base short, with 4 bases between. In DNA form, the CDR3 reads TGTGCCAGCAGCTTAGCCGGGAACACCGGGGAGCTGTTTTTT. Translation: CASSLAGNTGELFF.

The chain links TRBV10-3 to TRBJ2-2; 7 nucleotides align to TRBD1. After removal of 6 bases from V and 0 bases from J, the junction contained 4 bases not matched to a gene. The CDR3 has 15 amino acids. Per germline, CDR1 ENHRY and CDR2 SYGVKD. The CDR3 DNA sequence: TGTGCCATCAGCCGGGACAGCACGAACACCGGGGAGCTGTTTTTT. Amino acid sequence: CAISRDSTNTGELFF.

This clone was found a few times. The chain joins TRBV28 to TRBJ2-1, with TRBD2 matching 9 bases. V trimming: 8 bases; J trimming: 2 bases; junction bases outside the gene matches: 7. Germline-derived CDR1 and CDR2 are MDHEN and SYDVKM. There are 15 residues in the CDR3. The CDR3, as DNA: TGTGCCAGCCTCATAGCGGGAGAGACCTACAATGAGCAGTTCTTC. Its protein is CASLIAGETYNEQFF.

As to this clone: Other DNA variants within this sample encode the same CDR3. V is TRBV5-1 and J is TRBJ1-1, with D perhaps TRBD1 (5 bases). V gave up 4 bases and J gave up 7 bases, with 14 bases separating them. Germline lookup yields CDR1 SGHRS and CDR2 YFSETQ. The CDR3 sequence is 13 residues long. The CDR3, as DNA: TGCGCCAGCAGCCTGGTGGGGGGTCTTGAAGCTTTCTTT. It translates to CASSLVGGLEAFF.

The chain recombines TRBV7-9 with TRBJ2-1; the D is unclear. The V end was cut by 6 bases, the J end by 5 bases, with 11 bases between. Germline V gene lookup returns CDR1 SEHNR and CDR2 FQNEAQ (reference sequence). The length of the CDR3 is 13 residues. DNA for the CDR3: TGTGCCAGCAGTCCCGACTTCAACAATGAGCAGTTCTTC. Its translation: CASSPDFNNEQFF.

This clone was observed a handful of times. The genes are TRBV5-5 and TRBJ2-6; 7 nucleotides agree with TRBD1. There are 18 residues in the CDR3. The ends lost 4 bases at V and 2 bases at J; junction bases unmatched: 12. CDR1 is SGHKS, CDR2 YYEKEE, per germline (reference sequence). As DNA, the CDR3 is TGTGCCAGCAGCCCCCGATTAGACAGGGTGACTGGGGCCAACGTCCTGACTTTC. Translated, it gives CASSPRLDRVTGANVLTF.

V is TRBV27 and J is TRBJ2-5; a possible D gene is TRBD2 (6 bases). The better agreement between TRBJ2-7 and the DNA end casts doubt on the J call. CDR1 and CDR2 from the germline V gene are MNHEY and SMNVEV (reference sequence). This CDR3 is built from 13 residues. DNA for the CDR3: TGTGCCTCCGGAGTAGCGGCCATTTACGAGCAGTACTTC. Encoded protein: CASGVAAIYEQYF.

The rearrangement uses TRBV13 and TRBJ2-3, with TRBD1 as a possible D gene (5 bases). Germline V CDR1 and CDR2: PRHDT, FYEKMQ (reference sequence). Trimming took 4 bases from V and 3 from J, leaving 23 bases between them. This CDR3 has 18 amino acids. The CDR3 nucleotides are TGTGCCAGCAGCTCGCTCCCGCCTGGGGCAGACCCAACAGATACGCAGTATTTT. Protein sequence: CASSSLPPGADPTDTQYF.

The chain recombines TRBV28 with TRBJ2-3; TRBD1 matches 7 bases. Germline trimming cut 5 bases from V and 1 base from J; bases unmatched to any gene: 12. Germline V gene data show CDR1 as MDHEN and CDR2 as SYDVKM. The CDR3 is 17 amino acids. DNA of the CDR3: TGTGCCAGCAGTGGGTGGACAGGTGTAGGTGGCACAGATACGCAGTATTTT. It specifies CASSGWTGVGGTDTQYF. The whole variable domain, filled in from reference TRBV28 and TRBJ2-3, reads DVKVTQSSRYLVKRTGEKVFLECVQDMDHENMFWYRQDPGLGLRLIYFSYDVKMKEKGDIPEGYSVSREKKERFSLILESASTNQTSMYLCASSGWTGVGGTDTQYFGPGTRLTVL.

This sequence joins TRBV27 and TRBJ1-1, with a possible D match to TRBD1 (5 bases). CDR1 and CDR2 from the germline V gene are MNHEY and SMNVEV (reference sequence). The CDR3 is made up of 13 amino acids. V was shortened by 3 bases and J by 1 base, with 6 bases between the two germline ends. CDR3: CASSLTENTEAFF. The CDR3 DNA reads TGTGCCAGCAGTTTGACAGAGAACACTGAAGCTTTCTTT.

The chain is built from TRBV15 and TRBJ2-7; TRBD2 matches 14 bases. J gave up 4 bases and V 5 bases, and 13 bases lay outside the gene matches. This CDR3 spans 18 amino acids. Germline lookup yields CDR1 LNHNV and CDR2 YYDKDF (reference sequence). CDR3 bases: TGTGCCACCAGCCGCGGACTAGCGGGAGGATTCTATTCTTACGAGCAGTACTTC. It codes for CATSRGLAGGFYSYEQYF.

The chain uses TRBV9 and TRBJ1-2, with TRBD1 identical over 8 bases. The V gene's germline CDR1 is SGDLS and CDR2 YYNGEE. This CDR3 comprises 14 residues. The V and J ends lost 3 bases and 8 bases, in that order; junction bases with no gene match: 9. The CDR3 protein is CASSDHQGTGGYTF. CDR3 bases: TGTGCCAGCAGCGACCACCAGGGGACAGGAGGCTACACCTTC.

V is TRBV10-3 and J is TRBJ2-7; 12 bases line up with TRBD1. This CDR3 has 14 residues. From germline, CDR1 is ENHRY and CDR2 SYGVKD. V lost 6 bases to trimming and J lost 5 bases; unmatched junction nucleotides: 5. The CDR3 reads CAIRPGTGGDEQYF. CDR3 nucleotide sequence: TGTGCCATCAGGCCGGGGACAGGGGGCGACGAGCAGTACTTC.

CDR3: CASSFSSGSYNEQFF. CDR3 DNA: TGTGCCAGTAGTTTCTCTTCCGGCTCCTACAATGAGCAGTTCTTC. The J gene is TRBJ2-1, the V gene TRBV19; no clear D gene. The length of the CDR3 is 15 residues. V shed 5 bases and J shed 0 bases, with 11 bases lying between them. CDR1 is LNHDA, CDR2 SQIVND, per germline (reference sequence).

The J gene is TRBJ2-7, the V gene TRBV10-3, with 14 nucleotides matching TRBD2. The CDR3 is 17 amino acids. Germline CDR1 ENHRY, CDR2 SYGVKD. With V trimmed by 4 bases and J by 6 bases, 11 bases remained unmatched. CDR3: CAISAPTGLAGVGEQYF. Here the CDR3 DNA reads TGTGCCATCAGTGCGCCCACGGGACTAGCGGGAGTCGGCGAGCAGTACTTC.

V and J are TRBV28 and TRBJ2-7; TRBD1 might be the D (5 bases). This CDR3 contains 17 residues. Germline-derived CDR1 and CDR2 are MDHEN and SYDVKM. Trimming removed 7 bases at V and 0 bases at J, with 22 bases between. The CDR3 protein is CASTPRVKTASSYEQYF. The CDR3 coding sequence is TGTGCCAGCACCCCGCGCGTGAAGACAGCAAGCTCCTACGAGCAGTACTTC.

Details on this clone: One end of the junction fails to match germline, which may point to a read error. This sequence joins TRBV14 and TRBJ2-4; TRBD2 might be the D (6 bases). Germline loops: CDR1 SGHDN, CDR2 FVKESK. This CDR3 region has 14 residues. DNA of the CDR3: TGTGCCAGCAGCCAAGAACTAGCCAAAAACAGTCAGTACTTC. Translated: CASSQELAKNSQYF.

This clone was recorded a few times. This chain joins TRBV7-2 and TRBJ2-1; a possible D gene is TRBD2 (6 bases). Germline V gene lookup returns CDR1 SGHTA and CDR2 FQGNSA. V was pared by 6 bases and J by 8 bases, with 17 bases between. The CDR3 is 14 amino acids. For the CDR3, the DNA is TGTGCCAGCAGACCGGGACTCCCCCGAGATGAGCAGTTCTTC. Protein product: CASRPGLPRDEQFF.

The gene calls are TRBV7-6 and TRBJ2-3; TRBD1 agrees at 7 bases. With V trimmed by 5 bases and J by 4 bases, 9 bases remained unmatched. Germline CDR1 reads SGHVS; CDR2 reads FNYEAQ. The CDR3 has 15 amino acids. The CDR3 DNA follows: TGTGCCAGCAGCCCCAGGTGGCAGGGGGCAGATACGCAGTATTTT. Its protein product is CASSPRWQGADTQYF.

The gene calls are TRBV13 and TRBJ2-7; possible D gene TRBD2, 5 bases. The CDR3 loop spans 14 amino acids. Germline V gene lookup returns CDR1 PRHDT and CDR2 FYEKMQ (reference sequence). Trimming took 2 bases from V and 5 from J, leaving 13 bases between them. The DNA for the CDR3 is TGTGCCAGCAGCTTACAGGTATTAGCGAACGAGCAGTACTTC. Protein product: CASSLQVLANEQYF.

The table lists this clone with a count of one. The genes are TRBV13 and TRBJ2-7, with D tentatively TRBD2 (5 bases). CDR3 length: 14 amino acids. The V end lost 5 bases, the J end lost 0 bases, and 11 bases lay between the germline ends. Germline V gives CDR1 PRHDT, CDR2 FYEKMQ (reference sequence). The CDR3 loop reads CASSAGFSSYEQYF. The CDR3 DNA follows: TGTGCCAGCAGCGCGGGTTTTAGCTCCTACGAGCAGTACTTC.

This clone was counted a few times. The chain links TRBV5-4 to TRBJ2-1; 9 bases map to TRBD2. The CDR3 consists of 15 residues. Trimming cost V 7 bases and J 9 bases; bases outside gene matches: 14. Looked up from germline, CDR1 is SGHNT and CDR2 is YYREEE (reference sequence). This chain's CDR3 is CASRSGREGPTEQFF. The CDR3 DNA reads as TGTGCCAGCCGTTCGGGGCGGGAGGGCCCGACTGAGCAGTTCTTC.

V and J are TRBV9 and TRBJ2-1; tentatively, D is TRBD2 (5 bases). Trimming pared 0 bases from V and 3 bases from J, leaving 7 bases between. Germline values: CDR1 SGDLS, CDR2 YYNGEE. This CDR3 contains 14 residues. The CDR3 DNA reads TGTGCCAGCAGCGTAGTAGGGAGCTACAATGAGCAGTTCTTC. Residues: CASSVVGSYNEQFF.

The chain uses TRBV4-2 and TRBJ2-2; the match to TRBD1 covers 10 bases. The CDR3 spans 16 residues. In germline, CDR1 is LGHNA, CDR2 YNFKEQ. V was pared by 5 bases and J by 6 bases, with 9 bases of the junction left unmatched. Here the CDR3 DNA reads TGTGCCAGCAGCGCCCGGGACAGGGGTTCGGCCGGGGAGCTGTTTTTT. As protein: CASSARDRGSAGELFF.

The rearrangement uses TRBV9 and TRBJ2-7; 7 nucleotides agree with TRBD1. Germline trimming cut 4 bases from V and 2 bases from J; bases unmatched to any gene: 6. The germline V gene encodes CDR1 SGDLS and CDR2 YYNGEE. The CDR3 has 14 residues. CDR3 bases: TGTGCCAGCAGCTCACCGGGACAGACCTACGAGCAGTACTTC. As protein: CASSSPGQTYEQYF.